This TCR beta chain was retrieved from a study of metastatic and nonmetastatic thyroid tumors. Study information: Across peripheral blood and tumor or nodule tissue samples taken from malignant and benign thyroid patients, the repertoires were compared with one another. Findings and caveats of the study: Significantly higher TCR beta diversity was reportedly seen in malignant thyroid tumors than benign nodules, in blood and tumor.

In the authors' methods: Differences in CDR3 between clinicopathological groups were drawn on to build a classifier intended to discriminate distant-metastatic papillary thyroid cancer patients. TCRdb reanalyzed the PCR reads via MiXCR. Here the V and J calls rest on TCRdb's processing, not on the authors' analysis. The sample contains fewer than 6,000 clones, about 31% of which appear only once. By proportion, this clone is medium-sized. Antigen specificity is unknown. Before thyroid surgery, none of the patients had received any treatment. Trimming stripped 5 bases from V and 10 bases from J, with 17 bases between. CDR1 SGHAT and CDR2 FQNNGV come from the germline V gene. The CDR3 loop spans 14 amino acids.

The source of this sequence is a female donor with papillary thyroid cancer or a benign thyroid nodule (not recorded which). Some clones in this sample may be carry-over from other donors' samples. V is TRBV11-2 and J is TRBJ1-4, with D unclear. Sequencing was performed on adjacent normal tissue. CDR3 region: CASSPTLGAGKLFF. CDR3 coding DNA: TGTGCCAGCAGCCCCACGCTGGGTGCCGGAAAACTGTTTTTT.